The next 17 T cell receptor beta chains were all read from a single sample in a study of blood T cell repertoires in COVID-19. Assay used: immunoSEQ multiplex PCR; TCRdb lists only in-frame clones, some missing. The sample includes about 260,000 clones, roughly 89% of them seen just once. The sample comprised peripheral blood. The receptors shown here come from a woman aged 40 to 55 who had recovered from COVID-19.

The chain joins TRBV5-1 to TRBJ1-1; 7 nucleotides align to TRBD1. CDR1 is SGHRS and CDR2 is YFSETQ in the germline V gene. The ends lost 5 bases at V and 6 bases at J; junction bases unmatched: 7. This CDR3 has 13 residues. CDR3 bases: TGCGCCAGCAGTTTTACAGGGGTGGCTGAAGCTTTCTTT. Protein: CASSFTGVAEAFF.

V usage is TRBV5-4 and J usage is TRBJ1-1, with D possibly being TRBD1 (5 bases). Germline lookup yields CDR1 SGHNT and CDR2 YYREEE (reference sequence). This CDR3 spans 16 amino acids. V lost 3 bases, J lost 3 bases, and 18 bases lay in between. CDR3 DNA: TGTGCCAGCAGCTCCGGGGGGAGCTCTGGGGACACTGAAGCTTTCTTT. Translated: CASSSGGSSGDTEAFF.

This clone was seen ten or more times. This rearrangement joins TRBV6-5 to TRBJ1-2, with D possibly TRBD1 on 5 matching bases. V lost 7 bases and J 2 bases, leaving 8 bases between the germline ends. Germline-derived CDR1 and CDR2 are MNHEY and SVGAGI. CDR3 length equals 12 residues. In DNA form, the CDR3 reads TGTGCCAGCAAGTCAGGGAACTATGGCTACACCTTC. This gives the protein CASKSGNYGYTF.

The CDR3 coding sequence is TGTGCCAGCAGCGGGGAGCCTTATAGCAATCAGCCCCAGCATTTT. Translated, it gives CASSGEPYSNQPQHF. This chain links TRBV7-9 with TRBJ1-5, with no clear D. The CDR3 sequence is 15 residues long. V was shortened by 5 bases and J by 0 bases, with 11 bases between the two germline ends. Germline V CDR1 and CDR2: SEHNR, FQNEAQ (reference sequence).

The chain carries TRBV7-6 and TRBJ1-1; D not resolved. Germline V gives CDR1 SGHVS, CDR2 FNYEAQ. CDR3 length: 12 residues. V lost 1 base and J lost 6, with 6 bases in between. CDR3 in DNA: TGTGCCAGCAGCTTAGACGGGTCTGAAGCTTTCTTT. It codes for CASSLDGSEAFF.

This clone was detected only once. The chain has TRBV28 and TRBJ2-7, with 9 bases aligning to TRBD1. Germline loops: CDR1 MDHEN, CDR2 SYDVKM. The CDR3 runs 15 residues. V lost 5 bases to trimming and J lost 3 bases; unmatched junction nucleotides: 8. Here the CDR3 reads CASSRPGQGLYEQYF. The CDR3 DNA reads TGTGCCAGCAGTCGCCCGGGACAGGGTCTCTACGAGCAGTACTTC. The whole variable domain, filled in from reference TRBV28 and TRBJ2-7, reads DVKVTQSSRYLVKRTGEKVFLECVQDMDHENMFWYRQDPGLGLRLIYFSYDVKMKEKGDIPEGYSVSREKKERFSLILESASTNQTSMYLCASSRPGQGLYEQYFGPGTRLTVT.

This clone appeared many times. The chain joins TRBV14 to TRBJ1-6, with no clear D. Germline V gene lookup returns CDR1 SGHDN and CDR2 FVKESK. This CDR3 region has 15 residues. The germline V and J ends were trimmed by 0 bases and 0 bases, with 3 bases remaining between them. CDR3 in amino acids: CASSQDSSYNSPLHF. DNA of the CDR3: TGTGCCAGCAGCCAAGACAGCTCCTATAATTCACCCCTCCACTTT.

This chain's CDR3 is CASSFLQAGNTIYF. CDR3 bases: TGTGCCAGCAGCTTTCTACAGGCTGGAAACACCATATATTTT. The rearrangement uses TRBV13 and TRBJ1-3, with D perhaps matching TRBD1 (5 bases). The V gene lost 3 bases and the J gene lost 2 bases, with 8 bases spanning the gap. The CDR3 extends over 14 amino acids. Looked up from germline, CDR1 is PRHDT and CDR2 is FYEKMQ (reference sequence).

The chain combines TRBV28 with TRBJ1-1; maybe TRBD1 (5 bases). In germline, CDR1 is MDHEN, CDR2 SYDVKM. Trimming cost V 7 bases and J 1 base, with 10 bases left between them. The CDR3 runs 13 residues. The CDR3 reads CASKEGRNTEAFF. The CDR3 DNA sequence: TGTGCCAGCAAGGAGGGGAGGAACACTGAAGCTTTCTTT.

The chain recombines TRBV11-2 with TRBJ1-6, with 8 nucleotides matching TRBD1. This CDR3 has 14 residues. Trimming cost V 5 bases and J 10 bases; bases outside gene matches: 7. The germline gives CDR1 SGHAT, CDR2 FQNNGV. CDR3 sequence reads: CASSVSGTGSPLHF. For the CDR3, the DNA is TGTGCCAGCAGCGTATCCGGGACAGGATCACCCCTCCACTTT.

The chain joins TRBV19 to TRBJ2-3; 8 bases are a match to TRBD2. With 6 bases clipped from V and 3 bases from J, the junction kept 14 bases outside the gene matches. Germline CDR1 is LNHDA and CDR2 is SQIVND (reference sequence). This CDR3 contains 17 residues. The CDR3 DNA is TGTGCCAGTAGCCCCGCTGTCCGGGGGGGTGGTACAGATACGCAGTATTTT. Protein: CASSPAVRGGGTDTQYF.

The CDR3 sequence: CASSQRMSQGGQPQHF. The CDR3, as DNA: TGTGCCAGCAGCCAAAGAATGTCGCAGGGAGGGCAGCCCCAGCATTTT. The V and J genes are TRBV4-2 and TRBJ1-5; tentatively, D is TRBD1 (5 bases). Germline V CDR1 and CDR2: LGHNA, YNFKEQ. The CDR3 spans 16 residues. Deletions cut 2 bases from V and 7 bases from J, with 18 bases between.

This clone has only a few counts. J is TRBJ1-2 and V is TRBV4-1, with TRBD1 matching 7 bases. Germline loops: CDR1 MGHRA, CDR2 YSYEKL. The CDR3 contains 13 residues. The V and J ends lost 5 bases and 7 bases, in that order; junction bases with no gene match: 7. The CDR3 DNA follows: TGCGCCAGCAGCACCCTGGACAGGCGTGGCTACACCTTC. Residues: CASSTLDRRGYTF.

The J gene is TRBJ1-5, the V gene TRBV5-8; D may be TRBD1 (5 bases). The V and J ends lost 7 bases and 4 bases respectively, with 6 bases between them. Germline V gene sequence: CDR1 SGHTS, CDR2 YDEGEE. CDR3 size: 11 residues. The CDR3 region has the DNA TGTGCCAGCGGGGGGAATCAGCCCCAGCATTTT. Protein: CASGGNQPQHF.

This clone was observed a single time. This sequence joins TRBV19 and TRBJ2-3; TRBD2 matches 11 bases. Germline loops: CDR1 LNHDA, CDR2 SQIVND (reference sequence). The CDR3 sequence is 22 residues long. Trimming removed 5 bases from V and 4 bases from J; junction bases left unmatched: 26. For the CDR3, the DNA is TGTGCCAGTAGTCCCGTACGCAAGGTCGTAGCGGGGGGGCCAGTTCGATCAGATACGCAGTATTTT. Its protein is CASSPVRKVVAGGPVRSDTQYF.

J is TRBJ2-1 and V is TRBV30; 8 nucleotides match TRBD1. The V gene's germline CDR1 is GTSNPN and CDR2 SVGIG (reference sequence). The CDR3 length is 21 residues. V lost 2 bases and J lost 0; bases outside the gene matches: 21. CDR3 in amino acids: CAWSFKVVRGRPPGSYNEQFF. In DNA, the CDR3 is TGTGCCTGGAGTTTTAAGGTGGTCAGGGGGCGCCCCCCCGGCTCCTACAATGAGCAGTTCTTC. Full variable domain (outside the CDR3, taken from reference TRBV30 and TRBJ2-1): SQTIHQWPATLVQPVGSPLSLECTVEGTSNPNLYWYRQAAGRGLQLLFYSVGIGQISSEVPQNLSASRPQDRQFILSSKKLLLSDSGFYLCAWSFKVVRGRPPGSYNEQFFGPGTRLTVL.

V is TRBV2 and J is TRBJ1-5; D gene unclear. This CDR3 has 12 amino acids. Germline V lookup: CDR1 SNHLY, CDR2 FYNNEI. Trimming removed 7 bases from V and 4 bases from J, with 8 bases in between. The CDR3 reads CASNTENQPQHF. The CDR3 region has the DNA TGTGCCAGCAACACCGAAAATCAGCCCCAGCATTTT.